The T cell receptor beta chain under discussion was sequenced for a study of blood T cell repertoires in COVID-19 (dated by TCRdb to 2020 to 2021). In the study overall: Collaborator samples came from the United States, Italy and Spain and covered acute and convalescent phases of COVID-19. A freely available public database, intended as a resource for researchers studying the immune response to SARS-CoV-2, is where the repertoires were released. A de-identified subject ID, COVID-19 status, age in years and sex were almost always included in the sample metadata. Subjects who had been exposed to COVID-19, were actively infected with it, or had recovered from it provided the deeply sampled blood TCRbeta repertoires that made up the dataset. HLA class I and class II types, where available, came from metadata supplied by the sample provider rather than from assay-based typing. The prospective study material was composed of cDNA or gDNA derived from T cells, B-cell-depleted T cells, or PBMCs. The samples were drawn from two sources: the first 160 participants of the ongoing ImmuneRACE study, and over 950 subjects contributed by 6 global collaborators. The paper's findings and limits, for the study overall: The quantity of clinical and demographic metadata differed by source and by participant and was supplied without curation.

From cysteine to phenylalanine, the CDR3 is 15 amino acids long. Of the read, only the CDR3 DNA is kept; its 45 bases are in frame from base 1. Looking up the germline V gene yields CDR1 MDHEN and CDR2 SYDVKM. V drops 6 bases and J drops 0 bases, leaving 12 bases in between. Enrolling through a virtual design, the prospective study's participants ranged in age from roughly 18 to 90 years and lived across about two dozen United States geographic areas. In the prospective study, participants were assigned to cohorts based on the clinical history participants reported in a screening survey and a study questionnaire. In the prospective study, mobile phlebotomists collected whole blood, serum and a nasopharyngeal or oropharyngeal swab from each participant. Prospective study participants could optionally give additional blood draws and questionnaires over an approximately 2-month period. Before DNA extraction, blood samples from the prospective study were shipped at room temperature or frozen.

About this clone: It lacks a known antigen. No base-level quality is on record; no much larger clone is a single base apart.

The immunoSEQ Assay, a bias-controlled multiplex PCR, was used to amplify TCRbeta CDR3 regions from genomic DNA. The original pipeline was this. The number of nucleated cells in each sample was estimated from the amplification of reference gene primers within the assay. To quantify the absolute abundance of each unique TCRbeta CDR3 rearrangement, sequence reads were collapsed and filtered. Productive Simpson clonality was computed per sample as the square root of Simpson's diversity index over productive rearrangements. TCRdb limited this immuneACCESS table to in-frame rearrangements with V and J called. A share of clones is missing; checked studies link under half to unresolved V genes, and the rest is unexplained. V, J and clone size were drawn from that table, and D and trimming were deduced from the DNA. The sample yields a few hundred thousand clones; roughly 83% were counted once. The ten most abundant clones make up 1.3% of the sample.

The source is a woman in her thirties or forties with acute COVID-19. The rearrangement combines TRBV28 with TRBJ2-1, with a weak D call of TRBD1 (6 bases match). The sample was PBMCs or T cells enriched from blood (not recorded which). In nucleotide form, the sequence is TGTGCCAGCAGCACGGACAGTAGCTCCTACAATGAGCAGTTCTTC. It translates to CASSTDSSSYNEQFF.